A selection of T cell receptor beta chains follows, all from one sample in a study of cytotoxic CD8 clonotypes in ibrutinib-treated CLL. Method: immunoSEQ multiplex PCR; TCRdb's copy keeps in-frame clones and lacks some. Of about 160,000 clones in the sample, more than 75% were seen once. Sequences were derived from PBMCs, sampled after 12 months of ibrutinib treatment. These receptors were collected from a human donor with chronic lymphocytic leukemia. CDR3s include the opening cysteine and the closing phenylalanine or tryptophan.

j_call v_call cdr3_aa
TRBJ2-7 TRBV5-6 CASSFRGGAYEQYF
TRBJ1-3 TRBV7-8 CASSPRNRGSGNTIYF
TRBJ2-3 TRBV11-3 CASSLAGRRTDTQYF
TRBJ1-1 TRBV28 CASNDRGGRNTEAFF
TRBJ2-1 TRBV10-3 CAISESREGEQFF
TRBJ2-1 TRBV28 CASSRVGTSGRRHEQFF
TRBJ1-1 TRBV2 CASSSGANTEAFF
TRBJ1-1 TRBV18 CASSPMMNTEAFF
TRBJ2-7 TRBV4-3 CASSQASSGIYEQYF
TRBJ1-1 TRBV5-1 CASSFNVENTEAFF
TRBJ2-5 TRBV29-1 CSSGNKETQYF
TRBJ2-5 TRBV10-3 CAISNLAGGETQYF
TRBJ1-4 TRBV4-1 CASSQVGTTNEKLFF